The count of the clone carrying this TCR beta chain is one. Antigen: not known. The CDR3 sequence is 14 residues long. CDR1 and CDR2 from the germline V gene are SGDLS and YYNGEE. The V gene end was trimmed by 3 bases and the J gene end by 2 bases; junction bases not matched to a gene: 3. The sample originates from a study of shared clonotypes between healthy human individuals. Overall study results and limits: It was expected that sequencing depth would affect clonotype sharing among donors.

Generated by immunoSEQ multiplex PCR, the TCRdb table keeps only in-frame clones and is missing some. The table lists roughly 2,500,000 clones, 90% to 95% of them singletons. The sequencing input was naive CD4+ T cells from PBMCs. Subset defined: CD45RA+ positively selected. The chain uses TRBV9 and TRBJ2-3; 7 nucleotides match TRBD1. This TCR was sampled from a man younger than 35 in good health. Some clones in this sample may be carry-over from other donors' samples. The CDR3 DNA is TGTGCCAGCAGCGGAGGGGGCCTCACAGATACGCAGTATTTT. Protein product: CASSGGGLTDTQYF.